This TCR beta chain was captured in a study of T cell repertoires in cytomegalovirus infection. TCRdb analysed the reads with MiXCR anew, one entry per CDR3 protein. The sample holds around 540,000 distinct CDR3 sequences, more than 30% seen once. Details on this clonotype: Its antigen is undetermined.

The CDR3 is 14 amino acids. V lost 1 base to trimming and J lost 7 bases, with 11 bases between them. Germline V lookup: CDR1 SEHNR, CDR2 FQNEAQ (reference sequence). The clonotype originates from a human donor in good health (CMV status not recorded). Some clones in this sample may be carry-over from other donors' samples. Sequences were derived from cultured PBMCs, sampled from culture after CMV antigen stimulation. The J gene is TRBJ1-5, the V gene TRBV7-9, with D possibly being TRBD1 (5 bases). The CDR3 loop reads CASSLGGVHQPQHF. For the CDR3, the DNA is TGTGCCAGCAGCTTAGGGGGGGTACACCAGCCCCAGCATTTT.